The entry below describes one TCR beta chain. This sample is part of a study of immune evolution from preneoplasia to lung adenocarcinoma. Clones were read by immunoSEQ multiplex PCR, and TCRdb kept only the in-frame ones, dropping some. Seen here are about 4,900 clones, around 80% observed once, and the top ten hold 5.5% to 7.5%. V was clipped by 4 bases and J by 8 bases, with 12 bases between them. The germline gives CDR1 SGHKS, CDR2 YYEKEE (reference sequence). The CDR3 has 13 amino acids. The clonotype comes from a person aged 60-80 years with lung adenocarcinoma. Source material: FFPE minimally invasive lung adenocarcinoma tissue. The chain couples TRBV5-5 to TRBJ1-4, with TRBD1 as a possible D gene (6 bases). The CDR3 nucleotides are TGTGCCAGCAGCAGGGACATCGGGGAAAAACTGTTTTTT. Its translation: CASSRDIGEKLFF. Looking up the rest from reference TRBV5-5 and TRBJ1-4 gives the full variable domain: DAGVTQSPTHLIKTRGQQVTLRCSPISGHKSVSWYQQVLGQGPQFIFQYYEKEERGRGNFPDRFSARQFPNYSSELNVNALLLGDSALYLCASSRDIGEKLFFGSGTQLSVL.